Shown below are 11 T cell receptor beta chains from a single sample sequenced in a study of regulatory and conventional T cells in RAG deficiency. Libraries were prepared by immunoSEQ multiplex PCR; TCRdb keeps only in-frame clonotypes and omits some of them. The table records 20,000 or so clones, 90% to 95% of them present only once. Conventional CD4+ T cells were sorted from blood as CD25-low CD127-high cells. This sample was also put to use in a study of regulatory T cells. That source adds: Primers: 52 TRBV forward and 13 TRBJ reverse.

The specimen was CD4+ T cells sorted from blood. The receptors originated from a human donor in good health.

The count of this clone is one. The CDR3 loop reads CASSESNSNYGYTF. CDR3 DNA sequence: TGTGCCAGCAGTGAATCTAACAGCAACTATGGCTACACCTTC. The chain has TRBV6-1 and TRBJ1-2; no reliable D call. V lost 2 bases, J lost 2 bases, and 9 bases lay in between. The V gene's germline CDR1 is MNHNS and CDR2 SASEGT. There are 14 residues in the CDR3.

The V call is TRBV19, the J call TRBJ2-3, with 7 bases that match TRBD1. Losses at the gene ends were 2 bases for V and 2 bases for J; bases not matched to a gene: 4. The CDR3 is 15 residues long. Germline CDR1 reads LNHDA; CDR2 reads SQIVND (reference sequence). The CDR3, as DNA: TGTGCCAGTAGTATATTGGGACAGTCCACAGATACGCAGTATTTT. This gives the protein CASSILGQSTDTQYF.

The V and J genes are TRBV19 and TRBJ2-5; D possibly matches TRBD1 or TRBD2 (5 bases each). The CDR3 consists of 13 residues. V was trimmed by 2 bases and J by 7 bases, leaving 11 bases between them. In germline, CDR1 is LNHDA, CDR2 SQIVND (reference sequence). This chain's CDR3 is CASSIKGRGTQYF. Here the CDR3 DNA reads TGTGCCAGTAGTATAAAGGGGAGAGGGACCCAGTACTTC.

The V call is TRBV19, the J call TRBJ1-3; D unclear. The germline V and J ends were trimmed by 3 bases and 0 bases, with 6 bases remaining between them. This CDR3 is 14 amino acids long. Germline-derived CDR1 and CDR2 are LNHDA and SQIVND (reference sequence). CDR3 loop: CASSMRNSGNTIYF. The DNA of the CDR3 is TGTGCCAGTAGTATGAGAAACTCTGGAAACACCATATATTTT.

J is TRBJ2-7 and V is TRBV5-8, with no clear D. V lost 6 bases to trimming and J lost 2 bases, with 15 bases between them. The CDR3 length is 14 residues. Germline lookup yields CDR1 SGHTS and CDR2 YDEGEE. The CDR3 region is CASIPQPAAYEQYF. The DNA of the CDR3 is TGTGCCAGCATTCCCCAACCGGCGGCCTACGAGCAGTACTTC.

The V call is TRBV13, the J call TRBJ2-7; 10 positions agree with TRBD2. This CDR3 has 15 amino acids. V was clipped by 2 bases and J by 1 base; unmatched bases: 2. In germline, CDR1 is PRHDT, CDR2 FYEKMQ (reference sequence). Here the CDR3 reads CASSLHSGGSYEQYF. As DNA, the CDR3 is TGTGCCAGCAGCTTACATAGCGGGGGGTCCTACGAGCAGTACTTC.

The CDR3 spells CASSDYGYTF. Here the CDR3 DNA reads TGTGCCAGTAGTGACTATGGCTACACCTTC. V gene TRBV19 combines with J gene TRBJ1-2; D unclear. This CDR3 spans 10 amino acids. The V gene lost 5 bases and the J gene lost 3 bases, with 1 base spanning the gap. Per the germline V gene, CDR1 is LNHDA and CDR2 is SQIVND (reference sequence).

This chain connects TRBV19 to TRBJ2-5; a weak D match, TRBD1 (6 bases). CDR1 is LNHDA and CDR2 is SQIVND in the germline V gene (reference sequence). V was shortened by 6 bases and J by 1 base, with 12 bases between the two germline ends. CDR3 length: 14 amino acids. The CDR3 reads CASRIRGGQETQYF. The CDR3 DNA reads as TGTGCCAGTAGAATTAGAGGGGGCCAAGAGACCCAGTACTTC.

This clone was seen once. The gene calls are TRBV30 and TRBJ1-2; TRBD1 is a possible D gene (6 bases). The CDR3 is 14 amino acids. The V end lost 0 bases, the J end lost 8 bases, and 16 bases lay between the germline ends. CDR1 and CDR2 (germline): GTSNPN, SVGIG (reference sequence). The CDR3 DNA reads TGTGCCTGGAGTGTACAATGGTACAGGGACGGCTACACCTTC. It encodes CAWSVQWYRDGYTF.

The chain links TRBV28 to TRBJ1-6; possible D gene TRBD1, 5 bases. Germline V lookup: CDR1 MDHEN, CDR2 SYDVKM. The V and J ends lost 6 bases and 10 bases respectively, with 19 bases between them. There are 15 residues in the CDR3. Here the CDR3 reads CASSNRAGLGSPLHF. The CDR3, as DNA: TGTGCCAGCAGCAATCGAGCAGGGCTTGGATCACCCCTCCACTTT.

The V gene is TRBV5-1, the J gene TRBJ2-3; 12 bases map to TRBD2. V lost 1 base and J lost 6; bases outside the gene matches: 6. This CDR3 comprises 16 residues. Germline V gives CDR1 SGHRS, CDR2 YFSETQ. The chain's CDR3 is CASSLWASGGADTQYF. CDR3 coding DNA: TGCGCCAGCAGCTTGTGGGCTAGCGGGGGGGCGGATACGCAGTATTTT.